This T cell receptor (beta chain) stems from a study of T cell responses to AZD1222 COVID-19 vaccine. Some clones are missing from TCRdb's copy, which holds only in-frame ones; the method was immunoSEQ multiplex PCR. Of tens of thousands of clones listed, approximately 80% were seen once; the top ten hold around 5%. Trimming cost V 10 bases and J 4 bases; bases outside gene matches: 10. In germline, CDR1 is MNHEY, CDR2 SVGAGI. This CDR3 region has 14 residues. The chain uses TRBV6-5 and TRBJ2-7; 10 bases fit TRBD1. The specimen was peripheral blood, collected on day 0 of AZD1222 vaccination. The sequence came from an adult in good health. The CDR3 nucleotides are TGTGCCACCTCCTTGGGACAGGGGTCTTACGAGCAGTACTTC. Translated: CATSLGQGSYEQYF.